This T cell receptor (beta chain) was sequenced for a study of T-cell reconstitution after alpha-beta-depleted transplantation in children. Study findings and constraints: Elevated TCRbeta diversity at day 60 was traced, in some patients, to surviving recipient T cells and thymic progenitors. T-cell numbers and diversity one year post-transplant derived largely from freshly generated T cells. Several hundred expanded graft clones reportedly were the source of alpha-beta T cells about two months after transplant.

CDR1 is SGHVS, CDR2 FNYEAQ, per germline. There are 14 residues in the CDR3. Between the trimmed V and J ends, which lost 5 bases and 3 bases, there was a span of 14 bases. With respect to this clonotype: Its specificity is not known.

A library of TCRbeta sequences, prepared with unique molecular identifiers, was generated. MiXCR, applied by TCRdb to the PCR reads, yields one record per CDR3 protein. Here the sample spans about 830,000 distinct CDR3 sequences, approximately 15% being singletons. The origin of this receptor is a male patient younger than 18 who had a stem cell transplant for acute lymphoblastic leukemia, so the T cells may come from the graft donor. This rearrangement joins TRBV7-6 to TRBJ2-7; D ambiguous. Sequenced here: PBMCs, mostly from graft donor cells, sampled 360 days after TCRalphabeta/CD19-depleted stem cell transplant. In nucleotides, the CDR3 is TGTGCCAGCAGCCTGGACCGGCTTGACTACGAGCAGTACTTC. Translating gives CASSLDRLDYEQYF.